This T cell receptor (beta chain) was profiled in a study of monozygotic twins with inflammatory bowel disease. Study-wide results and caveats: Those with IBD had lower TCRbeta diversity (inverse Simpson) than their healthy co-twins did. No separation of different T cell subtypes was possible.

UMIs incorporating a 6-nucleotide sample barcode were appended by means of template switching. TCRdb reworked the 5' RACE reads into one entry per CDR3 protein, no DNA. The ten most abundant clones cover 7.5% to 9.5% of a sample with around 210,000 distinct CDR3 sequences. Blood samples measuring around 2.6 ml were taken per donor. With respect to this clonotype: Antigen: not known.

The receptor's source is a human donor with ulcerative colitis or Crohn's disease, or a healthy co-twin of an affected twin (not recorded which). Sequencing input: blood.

CDR3 loop: CASRRTPSGGTEAFF. The chain has TRBV6-1 and TRBJ1-1; lacking DNA, the TRBD1 call made by TCRdb goes unchecked. Germline V gene data show CDR1 as MNHNS and CDR2 as SASEGT. The CDR3 runs 15 residues.